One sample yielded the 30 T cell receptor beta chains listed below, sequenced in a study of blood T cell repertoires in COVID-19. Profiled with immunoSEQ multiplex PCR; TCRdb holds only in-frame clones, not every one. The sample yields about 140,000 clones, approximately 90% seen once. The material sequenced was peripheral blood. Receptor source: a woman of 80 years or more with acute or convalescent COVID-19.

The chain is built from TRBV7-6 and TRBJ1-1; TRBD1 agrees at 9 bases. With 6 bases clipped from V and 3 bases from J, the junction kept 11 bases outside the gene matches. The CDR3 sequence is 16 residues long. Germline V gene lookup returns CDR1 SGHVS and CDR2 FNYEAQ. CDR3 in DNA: TGTGCCAGCAGTCTACAGGGCGGGACAGGGCACACTGAAGCTTTCTTT. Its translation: CASSLQGGTGHTEAFF.

The CDR3 sequence is CASSYRTGPYQETQYF. DNA of the CDR3: TGTGCCAGCAGTTACCGGACAGGCCCTTACCAAGAGACCCAGTACTTC. J is TRBJ2-5 and V is TRBV6-5, with 7 bases fitting TRBD1. Germline V gene data show CDR1 as MNHEY and CDR2 as SVGAGI. This CDR3 has 16 amino acids. With V trimmed by 2 bases and J by 0 bases, 6 bases remained unmatched.

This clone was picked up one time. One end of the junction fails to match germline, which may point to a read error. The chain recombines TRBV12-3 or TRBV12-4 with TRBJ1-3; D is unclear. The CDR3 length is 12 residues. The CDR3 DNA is TGTGCCAGCAGCCTCTCTAGAAACACCATATATTTT. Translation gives CASSLSRNTIYF.

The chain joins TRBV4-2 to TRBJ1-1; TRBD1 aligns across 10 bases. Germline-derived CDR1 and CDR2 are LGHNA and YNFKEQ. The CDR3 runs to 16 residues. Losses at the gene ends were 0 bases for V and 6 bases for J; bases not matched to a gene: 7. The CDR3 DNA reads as TGTGCCAGCAGCCAAGAAGGGGGACAGGGGAATCCTGAAGCTTTCTTT. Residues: CASSQEGGQGNPEAFF.

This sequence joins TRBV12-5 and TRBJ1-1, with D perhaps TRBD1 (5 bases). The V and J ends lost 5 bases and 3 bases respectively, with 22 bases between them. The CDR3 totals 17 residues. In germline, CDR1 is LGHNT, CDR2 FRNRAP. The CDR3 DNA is TGTGCTAGTGGTGCCGGGCTAAACCGGGGGGGGGACACTGAAGCTTTCTTT. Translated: CASGAGLNRGGDTEAFF.

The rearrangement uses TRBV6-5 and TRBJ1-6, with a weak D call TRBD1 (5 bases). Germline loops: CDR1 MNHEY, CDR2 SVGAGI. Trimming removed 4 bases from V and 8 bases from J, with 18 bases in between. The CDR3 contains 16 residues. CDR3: CASSWATGTLDSPLHF. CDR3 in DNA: TGTGCCAGCAGTTGGGCAACCGGGACTTTAGATTCACCCCTCCACTTT.

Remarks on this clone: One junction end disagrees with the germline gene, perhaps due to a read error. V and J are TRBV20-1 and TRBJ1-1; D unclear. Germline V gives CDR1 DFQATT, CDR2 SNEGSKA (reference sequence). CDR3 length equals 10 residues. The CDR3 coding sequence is TGCAGTGCTGACGGGGTCCGACGGGTCTTT. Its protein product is CSADGVRRVF.

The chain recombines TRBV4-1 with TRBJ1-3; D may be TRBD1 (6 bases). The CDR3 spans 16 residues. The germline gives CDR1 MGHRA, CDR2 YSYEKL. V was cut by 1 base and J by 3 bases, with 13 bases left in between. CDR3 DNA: TGCGCCAGCAGCCAAGTCAGGGGCCGTGGTGGAAACACCATATATTTT. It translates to CASSQVRGRGGNTIYF.

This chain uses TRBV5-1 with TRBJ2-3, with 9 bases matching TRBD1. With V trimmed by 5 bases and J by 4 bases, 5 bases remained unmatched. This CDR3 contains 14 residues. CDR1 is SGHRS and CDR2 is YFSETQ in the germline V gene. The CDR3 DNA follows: TGCGCCAGCAGAGCGACAGGGGGATCAGATACGCAGTATTTT. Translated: CASRATGGSDTQYF.

The CDR3 DNA sequence: TGCGCCAGCAGCTTGCTCGCCAGTACCGCCTACAATGAGCAGTTCTTC. Protein: CASSLLASTAYNEQFF. The chain carries TRBV5-1 and TRBJ2-1; no definite D call. Germline lookup yields CDR1 SGHRS and CDR2 YFSETQ. The CDR3 extends over 16 amino acids. V shed 1 base and J shed 2 bases, with 13 bases lying between them.

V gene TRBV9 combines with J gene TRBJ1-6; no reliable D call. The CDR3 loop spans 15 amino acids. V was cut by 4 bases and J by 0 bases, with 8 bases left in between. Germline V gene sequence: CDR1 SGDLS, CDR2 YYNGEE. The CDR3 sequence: CASSLTSSYNSPLHF. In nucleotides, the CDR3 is TGTGCCAGCAGCTTAACTAGCTCCTATAATTCACCCCTCCACTTT.

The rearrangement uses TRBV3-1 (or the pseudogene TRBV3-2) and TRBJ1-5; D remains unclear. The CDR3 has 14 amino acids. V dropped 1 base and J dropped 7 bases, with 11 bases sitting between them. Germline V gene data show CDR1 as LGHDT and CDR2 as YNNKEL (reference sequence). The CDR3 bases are TGTGCCAGCAGCCAAGCTCGGGTAATGCAGCCCCAGCATTTT. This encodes CASSQARVMQPQHF.

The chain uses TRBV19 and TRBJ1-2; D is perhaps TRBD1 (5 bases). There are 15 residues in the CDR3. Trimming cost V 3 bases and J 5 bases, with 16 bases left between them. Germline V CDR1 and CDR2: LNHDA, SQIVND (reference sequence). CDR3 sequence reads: CASSMGQEQSYGYTF. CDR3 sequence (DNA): TGTGCCAGTAGTATGGGGCAGGAACAGTCTTATGGCTACACCTTC.

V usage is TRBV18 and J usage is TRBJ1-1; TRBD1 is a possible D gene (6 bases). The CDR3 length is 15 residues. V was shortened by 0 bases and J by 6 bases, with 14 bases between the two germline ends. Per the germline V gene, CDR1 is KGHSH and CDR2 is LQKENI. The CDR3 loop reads CASSPPGTGFPEAFF. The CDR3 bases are TGTGCCAGCTCACCACCGGGCACAGGGTTTCCTGAAGCTTTCTTT.

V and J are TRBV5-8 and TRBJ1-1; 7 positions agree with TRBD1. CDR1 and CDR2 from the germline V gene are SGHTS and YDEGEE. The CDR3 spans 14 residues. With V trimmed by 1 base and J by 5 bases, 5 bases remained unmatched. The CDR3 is CASSLQGVGTEAFF. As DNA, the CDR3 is TGTGCCAGCAGCTTGCAGGGGGTGGGTACTGAAGCTTTCTTT.

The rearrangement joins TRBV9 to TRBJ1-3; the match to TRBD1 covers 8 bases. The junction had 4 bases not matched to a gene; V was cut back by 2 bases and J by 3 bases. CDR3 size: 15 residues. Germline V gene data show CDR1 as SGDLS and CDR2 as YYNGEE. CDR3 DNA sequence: TGTGCCAGCAGCGTCGGACAGGGAGGTGGAAACACCATATATTTT. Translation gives CASSVGQGGGNTIYF.

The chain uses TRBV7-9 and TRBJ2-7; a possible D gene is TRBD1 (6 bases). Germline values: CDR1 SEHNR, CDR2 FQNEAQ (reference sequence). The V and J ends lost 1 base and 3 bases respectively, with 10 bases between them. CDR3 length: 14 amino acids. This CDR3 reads CASSLGLGGYEQYF. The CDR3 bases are TGTGCCAGCAGCTTAGGTCTAGGGGGCTACGAGCAGTACTTC.

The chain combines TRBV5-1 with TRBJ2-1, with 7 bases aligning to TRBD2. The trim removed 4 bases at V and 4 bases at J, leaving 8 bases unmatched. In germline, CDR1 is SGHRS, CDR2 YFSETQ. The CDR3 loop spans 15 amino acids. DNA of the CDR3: TGCGCCAGCAGCCCTCTGGCGGGGGTATACAATGAGCAGTTCTTC. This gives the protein CASSPLAGVYNEQFF.

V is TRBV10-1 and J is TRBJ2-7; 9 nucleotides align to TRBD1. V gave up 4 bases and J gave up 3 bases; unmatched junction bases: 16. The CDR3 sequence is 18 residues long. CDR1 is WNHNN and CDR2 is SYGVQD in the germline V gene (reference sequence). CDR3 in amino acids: CASSGPLHRDRAHYEQYF. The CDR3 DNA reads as TGCGCCAGCAGTGGACCCCTTCACCGGGACAGGGCCCACTACGAGCAGTACTTC.

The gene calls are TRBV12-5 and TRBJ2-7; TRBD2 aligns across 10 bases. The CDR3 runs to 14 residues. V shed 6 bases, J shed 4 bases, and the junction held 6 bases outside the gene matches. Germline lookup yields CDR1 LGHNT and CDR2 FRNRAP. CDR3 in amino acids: CASGHPGLAYEQYF. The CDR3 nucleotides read TGTGCTAGTGGGCACCCGGGACTAGCGTACGAGCAGTACTTC. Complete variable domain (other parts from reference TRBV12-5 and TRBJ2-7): DARVTQTPRHKVTEMGQEVTMRCQPILGHNTVFWYRQTMMQGLELLAYFRNRAPLDDSGMPKDRFSAEMPDATLATLKIQPSEPRDSAVYFCASGHPGLAYEQYFGPGTRLTVT.

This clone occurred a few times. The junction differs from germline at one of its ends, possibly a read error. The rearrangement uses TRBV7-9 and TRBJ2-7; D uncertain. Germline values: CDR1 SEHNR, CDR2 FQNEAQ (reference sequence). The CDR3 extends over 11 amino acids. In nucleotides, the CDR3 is TGTGCCAGCAGCGACGGATCTATCCGGGACTTC. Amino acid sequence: CASSDGSIRDF.

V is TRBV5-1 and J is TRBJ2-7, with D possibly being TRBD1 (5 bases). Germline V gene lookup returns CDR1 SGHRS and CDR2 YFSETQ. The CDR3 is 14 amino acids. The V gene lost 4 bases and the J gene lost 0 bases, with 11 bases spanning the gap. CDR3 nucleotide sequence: TGCGCCAGCAGCAGACGACAGAGCTCCTACGAGCAGTACTTC. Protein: CASSRRQSSYEQYF.

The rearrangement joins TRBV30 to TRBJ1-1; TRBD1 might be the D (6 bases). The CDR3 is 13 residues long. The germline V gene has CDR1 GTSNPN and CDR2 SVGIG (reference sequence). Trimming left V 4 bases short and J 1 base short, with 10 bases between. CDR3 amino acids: CAWIGGQNTEAFF. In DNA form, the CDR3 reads TGTGCCTGGATTGGGGGCCAGAACACTGAAGCTTTCTTT.

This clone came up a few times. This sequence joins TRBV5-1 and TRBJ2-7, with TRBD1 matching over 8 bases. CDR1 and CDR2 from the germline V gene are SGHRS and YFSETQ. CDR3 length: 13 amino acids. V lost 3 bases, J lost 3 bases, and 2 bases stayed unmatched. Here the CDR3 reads CASSWGTGYEQYF. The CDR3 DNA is TGCGCCAGCAGCTGGGGGACAGGCTACGAGCAGTACTTC.

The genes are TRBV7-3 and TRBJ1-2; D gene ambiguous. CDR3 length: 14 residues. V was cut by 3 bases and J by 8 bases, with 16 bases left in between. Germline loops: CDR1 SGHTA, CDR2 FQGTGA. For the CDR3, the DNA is TGTGCCAGCAGCTTGGGAGGGTTTGGTGCGGGCTACACCTTC. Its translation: CASSLGGFGAGYTF.

As DNA, the CDR3 is TGCAGTGCTAGTGGGCAGAACAATCAGCCCCAGCATTTT. This codes for CSASGQNNQPQHF. V is TRBV20-1 and J is TRBJ1-5, with D uncertain. The germline V gene encodes CDR1 DFQATT and CDR2 SNEGSKA (reference sequence). Trimming removed 3 bases at V and 3 bases at J, with 9 bases between. This CDR3 has 13 amino acids.

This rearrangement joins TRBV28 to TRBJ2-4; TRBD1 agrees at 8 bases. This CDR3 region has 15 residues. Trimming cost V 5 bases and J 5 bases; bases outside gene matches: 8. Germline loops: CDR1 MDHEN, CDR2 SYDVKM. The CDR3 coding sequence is TGTGCCAGCAGTGGACAGGGACGGGGAGAAAACATTCAGTACTTC. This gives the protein CASSGQGRGENIQYF.

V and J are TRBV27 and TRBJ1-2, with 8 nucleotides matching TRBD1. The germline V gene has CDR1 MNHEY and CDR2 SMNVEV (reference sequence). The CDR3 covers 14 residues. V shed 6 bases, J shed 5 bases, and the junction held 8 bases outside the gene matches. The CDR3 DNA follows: TGTGCCAGCAGCTCGGGACAGGCAGGATATGGCTACACCTTC. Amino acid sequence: CASSSGQAGYGYTF.

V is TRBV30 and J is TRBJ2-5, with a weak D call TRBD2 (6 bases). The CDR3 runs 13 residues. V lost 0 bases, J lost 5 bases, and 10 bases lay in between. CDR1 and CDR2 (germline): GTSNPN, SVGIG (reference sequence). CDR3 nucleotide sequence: TGTGCCTGGAGTGTAGGTCGGGGGGAGACCCAGTACTTC. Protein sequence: CAWSVGRGETQYF.

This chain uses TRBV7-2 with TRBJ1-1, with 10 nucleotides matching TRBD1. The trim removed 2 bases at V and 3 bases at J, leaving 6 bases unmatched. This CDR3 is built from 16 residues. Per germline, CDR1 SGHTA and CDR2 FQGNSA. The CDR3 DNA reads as TGTGCCAGCAGCTTAACAGGGACAGGGGCTTACACTGAAGCTTTCTTT. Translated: CASSLTGTGAYTEAFF.